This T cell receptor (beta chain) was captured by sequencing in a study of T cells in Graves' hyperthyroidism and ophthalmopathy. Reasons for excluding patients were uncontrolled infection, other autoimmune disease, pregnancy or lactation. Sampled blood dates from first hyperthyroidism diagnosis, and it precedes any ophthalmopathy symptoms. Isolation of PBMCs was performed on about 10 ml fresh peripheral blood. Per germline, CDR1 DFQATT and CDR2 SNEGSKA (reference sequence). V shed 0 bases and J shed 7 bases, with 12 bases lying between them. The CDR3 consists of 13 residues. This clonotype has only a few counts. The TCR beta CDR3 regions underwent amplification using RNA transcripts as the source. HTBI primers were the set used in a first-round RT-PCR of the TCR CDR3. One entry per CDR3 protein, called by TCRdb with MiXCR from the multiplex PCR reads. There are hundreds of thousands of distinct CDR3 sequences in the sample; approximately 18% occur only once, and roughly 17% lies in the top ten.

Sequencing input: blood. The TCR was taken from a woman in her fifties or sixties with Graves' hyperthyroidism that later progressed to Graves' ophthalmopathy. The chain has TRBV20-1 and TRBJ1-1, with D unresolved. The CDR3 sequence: CSAREVLRNEAFF. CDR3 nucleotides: TGCAGTGCTAGAGAAGTGCTGCGAAATGAAGCTTTCTTT.